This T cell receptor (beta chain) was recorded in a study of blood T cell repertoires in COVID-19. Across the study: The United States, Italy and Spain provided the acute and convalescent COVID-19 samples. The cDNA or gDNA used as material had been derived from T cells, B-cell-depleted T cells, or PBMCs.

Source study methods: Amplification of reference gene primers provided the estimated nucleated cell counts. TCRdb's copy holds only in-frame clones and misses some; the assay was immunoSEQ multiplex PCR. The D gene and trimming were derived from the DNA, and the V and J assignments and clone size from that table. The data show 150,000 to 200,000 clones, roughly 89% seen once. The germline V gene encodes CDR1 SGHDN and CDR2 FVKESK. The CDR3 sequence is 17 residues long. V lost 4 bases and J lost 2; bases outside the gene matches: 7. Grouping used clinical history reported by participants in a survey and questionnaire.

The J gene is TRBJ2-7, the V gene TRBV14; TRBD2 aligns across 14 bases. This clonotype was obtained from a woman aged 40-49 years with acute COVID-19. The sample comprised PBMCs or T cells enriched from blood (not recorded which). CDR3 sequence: CASSLIGLAGGAYEQYF. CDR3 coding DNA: TGTGCCAGCAGCCTTATCGGACTAGCGGGAGGAGCCTACGAGCAGTACTTC.